The sequence of this T cell receptor (beta chain) was determined in a study of CD8+ T cells in alopecia areata. For the study at large: People stayed on tofacitinib for 6 to 18 months, then stopped the drug for 6 months. Affected scalp percentage gauged treated patients' severity.

Losses at the gene ends were 6 bases for V and 4 bases for J; bases not matched to a gene: 4. Germline assignment: CDR1 SQVTM and CDR2 ANQGSEA. The CDR3 is 14 residues long. RNA, once extracted, was reverse transcribed into cDNA for use as the sequencing template. Profiling relied on immunoSEQ multiplex PCR, and the TCRdb table lists in-frame clones only, not all of them. The data show about 180,000 clones, about 55% seen once. Study-level findings and limits: Many expanded lesional clones persisted in scalp and blood during tofacitinib treatment. Scalp clonality and expanded CD8+ clones among the top 100 were significantly decreased by tofacitinib.

This clone was found a few times. The antigen is not known. Treatment: oral pan-JAK inhibitor, 5-10 mg twice daily. This receptor was identified in a human donor with alopecia areata. The sample consisted of CD8+ T cells sorted from blood, taken at week 24, from a patient treated with tofacitinib. The chain couples TRBV29-1 to TRBJ2-2, with 11 bases lining up with TRBD1. In DNA, the CDR3 is TGCAGCGTAAAGGGGACAGGGGGCACCGGGGAGCTGTTTTTT. This translates into CSVKGTGGTGELFF.